In this sample, the clone carrying this T cell receptor (beta chain) turned up a few times. The antigen is undetermined. The use of a sample-barcoded 5' primer and a J-beta primer mix characterized a second PCR of about 6 to 12 cycles. Unique molecular identifiers of 12 random nucleotides labeled each cDNA. Every individual sample yielded 2.5 million or more paired-end reads (each containing CDR3). TCRdb recomputed calls from the 5' RACE reads with MiXCR, one row per CDR3 protein. This table holds 800,000 to 1,000,000 distinct CDR3 sequences, roughly 50% found once. The sample is drawn from a study of blood T cells in healthy people across ages. Isolation of PBMCs gave at least 6.5 million cells per sample. General study points: Using unsorted PBMCs precluded a conclusive naive versus antigen-experienced comparison.

Germline CDR1 MGHDK, CDR2 SYGVNS. The CDR3 runs 12 residues. Between the trimmed V and J ends, which lost 6 bases and 11 bases, there was a span of 15 bases. Sequenced input: blood. The chain carries TRBV25-1 and TRBJ2-3; D unresolved. The sequence derives from a man aged 25 to 45 in good health. CDR3 loop: CASSPFGAGQYF. CDR3 bases: TGTGCCAGCAGCCCCTTTGGCGCCGGGCAGTATTTT.